Listed here are 21 T cell receptor beta chains from one sample, sequenced in a study of early T cells in non-severe SARS-CoV-2 infection. TCRdb re-analysed the 5' RACE reads in MiXCR, keeping a single row per CDR3 protein. This table holds roughly 66,000 distinct CDR3 sequences, approximately 8.3% found once. The specimen was whole blood. These receptors were taken from an adult who was a healthcare worker with PCR-confirmed SARS-CoV-2 infection or an uninfected control (not recorded which).

DNA for the CDR3: TGTGCCAGCAGCTTGAGTCTAGCATCCTACGAGCAGTACTTC. It encodes CASSLSLASYEQYF. The chain carries TRBV11-1 and TRBJ2-7; weak D call: TRBD2 (5 bases). The V end lost 3 bases, the J end lost 1 base, and 10 bases lay between the germline ends. Germline V CDR1 and CDR2: SGHAT, FQDESV (reference sequence). The CDR3 is 14 residues long.

In this sample, this clonotype turned up a few times. The chain has TRBV12-3 or TRBV12-4 and TRBJ2-7; 8 bases are shared with TRBD1. The CDR3 totals 15 residues. With 5 bases clipped from V and 5 bases from J, the junction kept 11 bases outside the gene matches. Here the CDR3 reads CASSQFQGAGDEQYF. The CDR3 DNA sequence: TGTGCCAGCAGTCAATTCCAGGGGGCTGGGGACGAGCAGTACTTC.

This clonotype appeared a few times. The chain links TRBV18 to TRBJ1-5; weak D call: TRBD1 (5 bases). The germline V gene encodes CDR1 KGHSH and CDR2 LQKENI. The CDR3 extends over 14 amino acids. Between the trimmed V and J ends, which lost 6 bases and 1 base, there was a span of 10 bases. The CDR3 DNA follows: TGTGCCAGCTCGTCCCGGGACAGCAATCAGCCCCAGCATTTT. Residues: CASSSRDSNQPQHF.

V gene TRBV6-5 combines with J gene TRBJ2-1; a possible D gene is TRBD1 (5 bases). Germline V gene lookup returns CDR1 MNHEY and CDR2 SVGAGI. This CDR3 has 15 amino acids. Trimming stripped 8 bases from V and 2 bases from J, with 16 bases between. In nucleotides, the CDR3 is TGTGCCAGCTCTCGCAGGGCCGGAACCTACAATGAGCAGTTCTTC. This translates into CASSRRAGTYNEQFF.

The gene calls are TRBV20-1 and TRBJ2-2; no clear D gene. V lost 3 bases and J 1 base, leaving 15 bases between the germline ends. Germline CDR1 is DFQATT and CDR2 is SNEGSKA (reference sequence). This CDR3 region has 16 residues. This chain's CDR3 is CSASGYGRKNTGELFF. DNA of the CDR3: TGCAGTGCTAGTGGCTATGGGCGGAAGAACACCGGGGAGCTGTTTTTT.

The sample holds many counts of this clonotype. V is TRBV4-3 and J is TRBJ2-1; 7 nucleotides agree with TRBD2. V dropped 1 base and J dropped 5; count of bases not matched to a gene: 5. The CDR3 totals 15 residues. Germline V CDR1 and CDR2: LGHNA, YSLEER. The CDR3 loop reads CASSQAGGYDNEQFF. CDR3 DNA sequence: TGCGCCAGCAGCCAAGCCGGGGGGTATGACAATGAGCAGTTCTTC.

This clonotype was observed many times. The chain uses TRBV2 and TRBJ2-7, with 12 nucleotides matching TRBD2. This CDR3 contains 14 residues. The V gene's germline CDR1 is SNHLY and CDR2 FYNNEI. The V segment lost 5 bases and the J segment 5 bases; nucleotides outside the gene matches: 4. The CDR3 coding sequence is TGTGCCAGCAGTCGACTAGCGGGAGCTAACGAGCAGTACTTC. This gives the protein CASSRLAGANEQYF.

On this clonotype itself: A read error is possible here, since a much larger clone lies one base away. This sequence joins TRBV7-9 and TRBJ2-1; possibly TRBD2 for D (5 bases). The germline CDR1 and CDR2 sequences are SEHNR and FQNEAQ (reference sequence). This CDR3 region has 16 residues. CDR3 sequence: CVSSPTSGLSYNEQFF. The CDR3 DNA follows: TGTGTCAGCAGTCCGACCAGCGGATTATCCTACAATGAGCAGTTCTTC.

This clonotype came up many times. This sequence joins TRBV5-4 and TRBJ2-3; 9 positions match TRBD2. The CDR3 covers 14 residues. Germline assignment: CDR1 SGHNT and CDR2 YYREEE (reference sequence). The V segment lost 6 bases and the J segment 4 bases; nucleotides outside the gene matches: 6. The CDR3 loop reads CASTRAGGSDTQYF. The CDR3 bases are TGTGCCAGCACGAGGGCGGGAGGGTCAGATACGCAGTATTTT. The full variable domain, its missing parts supplied by reference TRBV5-4 and TRBJ2-3, is ETGVTQSPTHLIKTRGQQVTLRCSSQSGHNTVSWYQQALGQGPQFIFQYYREEENGRGNFPPRFSGLQFPNYSSELNVNALELDDSALYLCASTRAGGSDTQYFGPGTRLTVL.

This clonotype was counted a few times. This chain connects TRBV12-3 or TRBV12-4 to TRBJ2-1, with 11 bases lining up with TRBD2. This CDR3 spans 14 amino acids. V lost 5 bases to trimming and J lost 9 bases; unmatched junction nucleotides: 6. CDR3 residues: CASSPGLAVSEQFF. The CDR3 nucleotides read TGTGCCAGCAGTCCGGGACTAGCGGTGAGTGAGCAGTTCTTC.

This clonotype was observed many times. V gene TRBV28 combines with J gene TRBJ2-4, with 7 nucleotides matching TRBD1. Germline CDR1 MDHEN, CDR2 SYDVKM. With 2 bases clipped from V and 5 bases from J, the junction kept 3 bases outside the gene matches. The CDR3 has 14 amino acids. The CDR3 loop is CASSLDRVQNIQYF. Written as DNA, the CDR3 is TGTGCCAGCAGTTTAGACAGGGTCCAAAACATTCAGTACTTC.

This clonotype has ten or more counts. V and J are TRBV7-9 and TRBJ2-7; 8 nucleotides align to TRBD2. This CDR3 is built from 14 residues. CDR1 SEHNR and CDR2 FQNEAQ come from the germline V gene (reference sequence). V shed 7 bases and J 4 bases; nucleotides not matched to a gene: 9. This CDR3 reads CASTPGGRGYEQYF. The CDR3 DNA follows: TGTGCCAGCACCCCGGGAGGGAGAGGTTACGAGCAGTACTTC.

Only a few counts were recorded for this clonotype. The J gene is TRBJ2-3, the V gene TRBV6-6; TRBD1 or TRBD2 may be the D gene (6 bases each). V was cut by 5 bases and J by 2 bases, with 20 bases left in between. The CDR3 consists of 17 residues. Per the germline V gene, CDR1 is MNHNY and CDR2 is SVGAGI (reference sequence). CDR3 in DNA: TGTGCCAGCAGTCCCCGCCCGGGGGCGAGGGACACAGATACGCAGTATTTT. Amino acids: CASSPRPGARDTDTQYF.

The chain carries TRBV12-3 or TRBV12-4 and TRBJ2-1; a possible D gene is TRBD2 (5 bases). V lost 8 bases, J lost 4 bases, and 12 bases lay in between. CDR3 length: 13 residues. The CDR3 region has the DNA TGTGCCAGCGGGAGCCACGATTACAATGAGCAGTTCTTC. It translates to CASGSHDYNEQFF.

The chain is built from TRBV12-3 or TRBV12-4 and TRBJ2-7; 7 bases align to TRBD2. V trimming: 5 bases; J trimming: 6 bases; junction bases outside the gene matches: 10. The CDR3 is 14 amino acids. The CDR3 spells CASSNTGTKGEQYF. CDR3 coding DNA: TGTGCCAGCAGTAATACCGGGACTAAAGGCGAGCAGTACTTC.

This clonotype was detected ten times or more. This chain joins TRBV5-4 and TRBJ2-3; tentative D call: TRBD1 (6 bases). V dropped 4 bases and J dropped 2 bases, with 11 bases sitting between them. The CDR3 length is 14 residues. Germline CDR1 and CDR2: SGHNT and YYREEE (reference sequence). The CDR3 here is CASSRWTVTDTQYF. DNA for the CDR3: TGTGCCAGCAGCCGTTGGACAGTCACAGATACGCAGTATTTT.

The genes are TRBV20-1 and TRBJ1-1; 8 positions agree with TRBD1. Per the germline V gene, CDR1 is DFQATT and CDR2 is SNEGSKA (reference sequence). Trimming took 0 bases from V and 4 from J; bases not matched to a gene: 4. The CDR3 is 14 amino acids. In DNA, the CDR3 is TGCAGTGCTAGAGACGGACAGGGAGGCACTGAAGCTTTCTTT. It translates to CSARDGQGGTEAFF.

The table lists this clonotype with many counts. The genes are TRBV27 and TRBJ2-2; TRBD2 matches 9 bases. This CDR3 region has 14 residues. V lost 8 bases to trimming and J lost 3 bases; unmatched junction nucleotides: 4. In germline, CDR1 is MNHEY, CDR2 SMNVEV (reference sequence). This CDR3 is CASGSGSYTGELFF. The CDR3 DNA is TGTGCCAGCGGTAGCGGGAGTTACACCGGGGAGCTGTTTTTT.

For this clonotype: One end of the junction varies from germline; a read error may be responsible. The genes are TRBV20-1 and TRBJ2-2, with 14 bases lining up with TRBD2. The CDR3 loop spans 17 amino acids. In germline, CDR1 is DFQATT, CDR2 SNEGSKA (reference sequence). Here the CDR3 DNA reads TGCAGTGCGAGAGGACTAGCGGGAGGCCCCTTTTCCGGGGAGCTGTTTTTT. This codes for CSARGLAGGPFSGELFF.

The chain links TRBV6-1 to TRBJ2-5; 12 bases line up with TRBD2. The J segment lost 5 bases and the V segment lost 8 bases, leaving 3 bases of the junction unmatched. The CDR3 loop spans 13 amino acids. Germline CDR1 MNHNS, CDR2 SASEGT. CDR3 DNA sequence: TGTGCCAGCGTGGGACTAGCGGGCGAGACCCAGTACTTC. It is translated as CASVGLAGETQYF.

This clonotype was seen repeatedly, ten times or more. The chain carries TRBV6-5 and TRBJ2-7, with D perhaps given as TRBD1 or TRBD2 (5 bases each). This CDR3 has 14 residues. Trimming took off 6 bases at V and 2 bases at J, with 14 bases between the two ends. CDR1 and CDR2 (germline): MNHEY, SVGAGI. In DNA form, the CDR3 reads TGTGCCAGCAGGTTCCGGGACGCAGCCTACGAGCAGTACTTC. As protein: CASRFRDAAYEQYF.